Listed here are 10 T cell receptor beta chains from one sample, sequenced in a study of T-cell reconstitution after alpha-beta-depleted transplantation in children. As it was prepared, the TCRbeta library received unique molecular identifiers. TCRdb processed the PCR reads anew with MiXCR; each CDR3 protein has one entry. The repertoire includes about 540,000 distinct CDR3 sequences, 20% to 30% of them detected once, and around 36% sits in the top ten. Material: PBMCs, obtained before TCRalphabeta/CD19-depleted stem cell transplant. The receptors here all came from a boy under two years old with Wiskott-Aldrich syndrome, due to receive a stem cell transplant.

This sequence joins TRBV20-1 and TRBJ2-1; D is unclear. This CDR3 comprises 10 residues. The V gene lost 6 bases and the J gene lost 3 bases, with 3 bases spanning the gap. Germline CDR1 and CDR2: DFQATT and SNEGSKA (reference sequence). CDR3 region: CSANYNEQFF. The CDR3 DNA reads TGCAGTGCAAACTACAATGAGCAGTTCTTC.

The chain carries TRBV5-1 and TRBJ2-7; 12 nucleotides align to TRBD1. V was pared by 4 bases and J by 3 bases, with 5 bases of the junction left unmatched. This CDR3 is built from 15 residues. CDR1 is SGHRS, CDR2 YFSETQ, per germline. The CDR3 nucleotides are TGCGCCAGCAGCGACCGGGACAGGGGGCGCTACGAGCAGTACTTC. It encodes CASSDRDRGRYEQYF.

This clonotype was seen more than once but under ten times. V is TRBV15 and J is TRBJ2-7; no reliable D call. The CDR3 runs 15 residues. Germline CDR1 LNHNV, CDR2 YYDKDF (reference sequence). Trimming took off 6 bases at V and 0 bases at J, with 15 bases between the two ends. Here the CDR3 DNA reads TGTGCCACCAGAGAGTCAGACCACAGCTCCTACGAGCAGTACTTC. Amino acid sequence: CATRESDHSSYEQYF.

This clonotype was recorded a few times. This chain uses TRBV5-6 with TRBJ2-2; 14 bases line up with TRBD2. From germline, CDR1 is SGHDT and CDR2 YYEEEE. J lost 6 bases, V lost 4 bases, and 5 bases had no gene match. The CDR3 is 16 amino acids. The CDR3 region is CASSLGLAGAPGELFF. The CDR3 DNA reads TGTGCCAGCAGCCTGGGACTAGCGGGAGCGCCCGGGGAGCTGTTTTTT. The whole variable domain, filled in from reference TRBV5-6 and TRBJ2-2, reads DAGVTQSPTHLIKTRGQQVTLRCSPKSGHDTVSWYQQALGQGPQFIFQYYEEEERQRGNFPDRFSGHQFPNYSSELNVNALLLGDSALYLCASSLGLAGAPGELFFGEGSRLTVL.

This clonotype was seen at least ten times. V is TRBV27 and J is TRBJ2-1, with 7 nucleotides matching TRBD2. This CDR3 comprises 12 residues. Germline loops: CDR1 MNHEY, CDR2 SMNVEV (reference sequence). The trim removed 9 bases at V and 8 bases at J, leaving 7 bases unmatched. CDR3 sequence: CASGLVLDEQFF. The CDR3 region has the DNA TGTGCCAGTGGACTAGTTCTGGATGAGCAGTTCTTC.

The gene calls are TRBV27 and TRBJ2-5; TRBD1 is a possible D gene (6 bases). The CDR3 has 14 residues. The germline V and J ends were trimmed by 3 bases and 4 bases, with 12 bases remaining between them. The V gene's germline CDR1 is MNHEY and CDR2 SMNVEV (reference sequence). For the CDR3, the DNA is TGTGCCAGCAGTTTTAGACAGGTGGGAGAGACCCAGTACTTC. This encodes CASSFRQVGETQYF.

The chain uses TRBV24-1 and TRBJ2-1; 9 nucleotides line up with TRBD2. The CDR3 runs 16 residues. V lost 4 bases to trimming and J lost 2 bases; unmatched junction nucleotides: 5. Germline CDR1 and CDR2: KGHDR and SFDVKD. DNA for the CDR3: TGTGCCACCAGTGACCCGACTAGCGGCCCCTACAATGAGCAGTTCTTC. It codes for CATSDPTSGPYNEQFF.

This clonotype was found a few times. CDR3 in DNA: TGTGCCAGCAGAAACAGCTTAACTGGAACCTACGAGCAGTACTTC. This codes for CASRNSLTGTYEQYF. The genes are TRBV28 and TRBJ2-7; D gene uncertain. Germline V gene data show CDR1 as MDHEN and CDR2 as SYDVKM. Trimming took 6 bases from V and 2 from J, leaving 17 bases between them. This CDR3 is 15 amino acids long.

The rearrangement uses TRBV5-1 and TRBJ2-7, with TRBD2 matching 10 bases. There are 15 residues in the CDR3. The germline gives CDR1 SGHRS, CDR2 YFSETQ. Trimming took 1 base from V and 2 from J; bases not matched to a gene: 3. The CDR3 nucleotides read TGCGCCAGCAGCTTGAGTAGCGGGAGGCCCTACGAGCAGTACTTC. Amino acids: CASSLSSGRPYEQYF.

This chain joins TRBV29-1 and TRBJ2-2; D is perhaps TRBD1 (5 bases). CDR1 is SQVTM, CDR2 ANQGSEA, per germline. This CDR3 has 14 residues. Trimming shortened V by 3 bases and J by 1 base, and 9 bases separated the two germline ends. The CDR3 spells CSVEETENTGELFF. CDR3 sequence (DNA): TGCAGCGTTGAGGAGACAGAGAACACCGGGGAGCTGTTTTTT.